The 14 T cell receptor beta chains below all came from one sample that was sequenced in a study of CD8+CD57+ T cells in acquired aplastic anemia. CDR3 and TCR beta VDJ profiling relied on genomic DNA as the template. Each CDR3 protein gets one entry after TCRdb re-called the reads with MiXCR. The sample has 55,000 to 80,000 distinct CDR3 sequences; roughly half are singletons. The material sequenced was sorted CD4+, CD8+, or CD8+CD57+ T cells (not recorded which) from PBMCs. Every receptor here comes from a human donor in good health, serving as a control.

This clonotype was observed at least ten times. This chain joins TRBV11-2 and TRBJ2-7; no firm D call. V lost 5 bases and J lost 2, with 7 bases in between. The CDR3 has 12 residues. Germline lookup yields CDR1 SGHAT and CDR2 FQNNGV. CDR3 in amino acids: CASSPFTYEQYF. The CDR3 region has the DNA TGTGCCAGCAGCCCATTTACCTACGAGCAGTACTTC. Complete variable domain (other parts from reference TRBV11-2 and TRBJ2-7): EAGVAQSPRYKIIEKRQSVAFWCNPISGHATLYWYQQILGQGPKLLIQFQNNGVVDDSQLPKDRFSAERLKGVDSTLKIQPAKLEDSAVYLCASSPFTYEQYFGPGTRLTVT.

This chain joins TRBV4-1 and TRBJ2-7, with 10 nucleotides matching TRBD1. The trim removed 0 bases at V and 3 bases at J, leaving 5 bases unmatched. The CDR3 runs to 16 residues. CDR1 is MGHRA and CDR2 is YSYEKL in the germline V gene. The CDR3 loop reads CASSQETRTGGYEQYF. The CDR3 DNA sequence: TGCGCCAGCAGCCAAGAAACCCGGACAGGGGGCTACGAGCAGTACTTC.

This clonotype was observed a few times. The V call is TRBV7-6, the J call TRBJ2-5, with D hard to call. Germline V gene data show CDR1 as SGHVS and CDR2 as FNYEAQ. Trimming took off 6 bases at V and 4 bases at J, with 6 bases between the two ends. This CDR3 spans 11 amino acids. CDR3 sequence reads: CASSLSETQYF. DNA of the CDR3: TGTGCCAGCAGTCTGTCAGAGACCCAGTACTTC.

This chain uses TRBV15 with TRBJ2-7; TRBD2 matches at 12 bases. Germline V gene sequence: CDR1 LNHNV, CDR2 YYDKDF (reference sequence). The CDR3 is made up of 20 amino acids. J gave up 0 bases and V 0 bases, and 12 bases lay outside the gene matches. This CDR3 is CATSRDHRLAGETISYEQYF. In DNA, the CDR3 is TGTGCCACCAGCAGAGATCACCGACTAGCGGGAGAAACTATCTCCTACGAGCAGTACTTC.

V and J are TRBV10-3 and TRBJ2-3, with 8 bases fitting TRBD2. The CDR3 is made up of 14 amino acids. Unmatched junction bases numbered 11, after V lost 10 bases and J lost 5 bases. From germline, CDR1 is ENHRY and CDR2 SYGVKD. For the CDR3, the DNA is TGTGCCACCAAGCCGGGACTAGATAAAGATACGCAGTATTTT. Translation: CATKPGLDKDTQYF.

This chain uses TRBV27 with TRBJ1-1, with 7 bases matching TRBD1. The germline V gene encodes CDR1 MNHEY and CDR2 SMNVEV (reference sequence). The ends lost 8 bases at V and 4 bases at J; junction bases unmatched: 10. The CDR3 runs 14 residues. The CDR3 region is CASHRGGGGTEAFF. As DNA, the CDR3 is TGTGCCAGCCACAGGGGTGGGGGGGGCACTGAAGCTTTCTTT.

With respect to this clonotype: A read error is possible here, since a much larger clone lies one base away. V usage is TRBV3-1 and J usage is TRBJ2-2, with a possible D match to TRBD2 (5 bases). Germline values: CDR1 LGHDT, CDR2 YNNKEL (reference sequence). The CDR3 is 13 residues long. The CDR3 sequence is CASSQKNTGELSF. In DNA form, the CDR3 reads TGTGCCAGCAGCCAAAAGAACACCGGGGAGCTGTCTTTT.

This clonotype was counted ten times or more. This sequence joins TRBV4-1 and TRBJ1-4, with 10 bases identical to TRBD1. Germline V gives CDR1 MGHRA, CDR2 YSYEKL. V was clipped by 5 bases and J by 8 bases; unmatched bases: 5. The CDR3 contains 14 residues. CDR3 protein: CASSEGQGYEKLFF. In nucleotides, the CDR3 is TGCGCCAGCAGCGAGGGACAGGGGTACGAAAAACTGTTTTTT.

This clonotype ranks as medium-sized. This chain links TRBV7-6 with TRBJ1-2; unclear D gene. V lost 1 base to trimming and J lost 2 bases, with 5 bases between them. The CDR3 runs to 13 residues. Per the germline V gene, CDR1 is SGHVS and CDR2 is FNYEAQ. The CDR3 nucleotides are TGTGCCAGCAGCTTAGGGGAGAACTATGGCTACACCTTC. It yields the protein CASSLGENYGYTF.

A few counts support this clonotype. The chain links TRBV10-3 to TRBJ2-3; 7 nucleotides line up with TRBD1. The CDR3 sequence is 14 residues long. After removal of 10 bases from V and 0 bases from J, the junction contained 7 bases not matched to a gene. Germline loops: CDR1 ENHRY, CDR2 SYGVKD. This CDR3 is CATRDSTSTDTQYF. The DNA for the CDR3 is TGTGCCACGAGGGACAGTACTAGCACAGATACGCAGTATTTT.

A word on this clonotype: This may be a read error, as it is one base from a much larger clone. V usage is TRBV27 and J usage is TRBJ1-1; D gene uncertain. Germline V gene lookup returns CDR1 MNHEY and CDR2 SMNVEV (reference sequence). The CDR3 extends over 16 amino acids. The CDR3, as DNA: TGTGCCCGCAGTTTTGCCGTTGGCAGCATGAACACTGAAGCTTTCTTT. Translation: CARSFAVGSMNTEAFF.

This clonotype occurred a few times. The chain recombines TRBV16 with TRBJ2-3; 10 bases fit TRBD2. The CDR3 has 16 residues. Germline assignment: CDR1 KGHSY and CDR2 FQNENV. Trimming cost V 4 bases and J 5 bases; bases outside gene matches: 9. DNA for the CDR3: TGTGCCAGCAGCCCGAGCGGGAGGGGGCAGGGAGATACGCAGTATTTT. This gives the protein CASSPSGRGQGDTQYF.

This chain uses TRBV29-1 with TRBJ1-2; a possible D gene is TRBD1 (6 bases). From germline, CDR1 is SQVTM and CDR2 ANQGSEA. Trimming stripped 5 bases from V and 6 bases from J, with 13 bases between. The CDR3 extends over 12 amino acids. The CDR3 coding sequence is TGCAGCGTTCCACAGGGAGGGGATGGCTACACCTTC. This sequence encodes CSVPQGGDGYTF.

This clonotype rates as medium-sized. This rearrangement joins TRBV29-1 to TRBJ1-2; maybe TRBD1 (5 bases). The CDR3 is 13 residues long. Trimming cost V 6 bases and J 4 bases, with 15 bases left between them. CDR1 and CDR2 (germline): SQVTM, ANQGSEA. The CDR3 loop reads CSVQSGETYGYTF. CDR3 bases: TGCAGCGTACAATCGGGGGAAACCTATGGCTACACCTTC. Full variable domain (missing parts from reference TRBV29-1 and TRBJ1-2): SAVISQKPSRDICQRGTSLTIQCQVDSQVTMMFWYRQQPGQSLTLIATANQGSEATYESGFVIDKFPISRPNLTFSTLTVSNMSPEDSSIYLCSVQSGETYGYTFGSGTRLTVV.